This T cell receptor (beta chain) emerged from a study of blood T cell repertoires in COVID-19. Across the whole study: Whether acute or convalescent, the COVID-19 samples came from the United States, Italy and Spain.

Measured with immunoSEQ multiplex PCR; TCRdb has only the in-frame clones, and not every one. The table includes about 200,000 clones, approximately 87% detected once. The CDR3 is 13 residues long. Trimming stripped 2 bases from V and 2 bases from J, with 7 bases between. The germline V gene has CDR1 SGHRS and CDR2 YFSETQ. Sequenced sample: peripheral blood. The receptor comes from a woman aged 50 to 60 with acute or convalescent COVID-19. The rearrangement joins TRBV5-1 to TRBJ1-2; D is unclear. CDR3 sequence reads: CASSFERNYGYTF. The CDR3 nucleotides are TGCGCCAGCAGCTTCGAGAGAAACTATGGCTACACCTTC.